These T cell receptor beta chains were read from a single sample in a study of shared clonotypes between healthy human individuals. This table comes from immunoSEQ multiplex PCR, and its TCRdb copy is limited to in-frame clones, with some not included. The table lists roughly 2.1 million clones, 90% to 95% of them singletons, with about 1.8% in the top ten. Source material: naive CD8+ T cells from PBMCs. These receptors all stem from a young man in good health. Some clones in this sample may be carry-over from other donors' samples. Both conserved end residues are part of each CDR3. D genes are given only for firm matches. A row's size may be missing; if present it is once, few, many or a size class.

V gene,J gene,clone size,D gene,CDR3 protein,CDR3 DNA
TRBV10-3,TRBJ2-1,-,TRBD2,CAISEGLAGPNEQFF,TGTGCCATCAGTGAAGGACTAGCGGGACCCAATGAGCAGTTCTTC
TRBV9,TRBJ2-5,-,TRBD2,CASSHSGSKNQETQYF,TGTGCCAGCAGCCATAGCGGGAGTAAGAACCAAGAGACCCAGTACTTC
TRBV21-1,TRBJ2-4,-,-,CASIRGSPRDIQYF,TGTGCCAGCATTCGTGGATCCCCGAGGGACATTCAGTACTTC
TRBV29-1,TRBJ2-2,-,-,CSVDLSGELFF,TGCAGCGTTGATTTATCCGGGGAGCTGTTTTTT
TRBV29-1,TRBJ2-1,-,TRBD1,CSASGDRTNNEQFF,TGCAGCGCCTCCGGGGACAGGACAAACAATGAGCAGTTCTTC
TRBV9,TRBJ2-1,-,TRBD2,CASSVDSGSGDEQFF,TGTGCCAGCAGCGTAGACAGCGGGAGTGGGGATGAGCAGTTCTTC
TRBV27,TRBJ2-1,-,TRBD2,CASSPTSGSDSEQFF,TGTGCCAGCAGCCCTACTAGCGGGAGTGACAGTGAGCAGTTCTTC
TRBV6-1,TRBJ1-5,-,-,CASSAWDNSNQPQHF,TGTGCCAGCAGTGCCTGGGACAACAGCAATCAGCCCCAGCATTTT
TRBV7-9,TRBJ2-2,-,-,CASSFSGGGTGELFF,TGTGCCAGCAGCTTTAGCGGAGGGGGCACCGGGGAGCTGTTTTTT
TRBV7-9,TRBJ2-5,-,TRBD1,CASSPRTGGPGETQYF,TGTGCCAGCAGCCCAAGGACAGGGGGGCCAGGAGAGACCCAGTACTTC
TRBV7-9,TRBJ2-7,-,-,CASSLAAGYEQYF,TGTGCCAGCAGCTTAGCGGCCGGTTACGAGCAGTACTTC
TRBV10-3,TRBJ2-2,-,TRBD2,CAIGKRERDTGELFF,TGTGCCATCGGCAAGCGGGAGAGGGACACCGGGGAGCTGTTTTTT
TRBV7-2,TRBJ1-3,once,-,CASSLDRSSGNTIYF,TGTGCCAGCAGCTTAGACAGGTCCTCTGGAAACACCATATATTTT
TRBV6-6,TRBJ2-7,-,-,CASSRKDSLYEQYF,TGTGCCAGCAGCCGTAAAGACAGCCTCTACGAGCAGTACTTC
TRBV27,TRBJ1-2,-,TRBD1,CASSLDRDNYGYTF,TGTGCCAGCAGTCTCGACAGGGATAACTATGGCTACACCTTC
TRBV4-1,TRBJ2-5,-,-,CASSLFRTAETQYF,TGCGCCAGCAGCCTATTCCGGACTGCAGAGACCCAGTACTTC
TRBV6-5,TRBJ2-3,-,-,CASSYNAEADTQYF,TGTGCCAGCAGTTACAATGCAGAGGCAGATACGCAGTATTTT
TRBV2,TRBJ2-5,-,-,CASSEAETQYF,TGTGCCAGCAGTGAAGCGGAGACCCAGTACTTC
TRBV11-2,TRBJ2-1,-,-,CASSQGDDEQFF,TGTGCCAGCAGCCAGGGTGACGATGAGCAGTTCTTC
TRBV7-9,TRBJ1-5,-,TRBD1,CASSPGTVYRQNQPQHF,TGTGCCAGCAGCCCCGGGACAGTCTATAGGCAGAATCAGCCCCAGCATTTT
TRBV6-6,TRBJ1-1,-,-,CASSVNTETFF,TGTGCCAGCAGTGTCAACACTGAAACTTTCTTT
TRBV30,TRBJ2-2,-,TRBD2,CAWSVGGWEGGRTGELFF,TGTGCCTGGAGCGTGGGCGGCTGGGAGGGCGGCAGAACCGGGGAGCTGTTTTTT
TRBV9,TRBJ1-5,-,-,CASSGGPGILPQHF,TGTGCCAGCAGCGGAGGGCCGGGGATCTTACCCCAGCATTTT
TRBV18,TRBJ2-6,-,-,CASSPSLGTGANVLTF,TGTGCCAGCTCACCATCGTTAGGGACTGGGGCCAACGTCCTGACTTTC
TRBV4-1,TRBJ2-5,-,-,CASSHLPLGGETQYF,TGCGCCAGCAGCCACCTTCCTCTTGGTGGGGAGACCCAGTACTTC
TRBV5-6,TRBJ2-5,-,-,CASSSMTGLSEETQYF,TGTGCCAGCAGCTCCATGACAGGTCTCTCTGAAGAGACCCAGTACTTC
TRBV5-1,TRBJ2-3,-,-,CASSFWGGSSTDTQYF,TGCGCCAGCAGCTTCTGGGGGGGCAGCAGCACAGATACGCAGTATTTT
TRBV5-1,TRBJ2-2,-,TRBD2,CASSSRTPGLATGELFF,TGCGCCAGCAGCTCGCGAACCCCGGGACTAGCGACCGGGGAGCTGTTTTTT